This record concerns one T cell receptor (beta chain) sequence. The germline CDR1 and CDR2 sequences are SGHNT and YENEEA. The V end lost 0 bases, the J end lost 8 bases, and 11 bases lay between the germline ends. There are 14 residues in the CDR3. The sample comes from a study of blood T cell repertoires in COVID-19. Study at large: Material from acute and convalescent COVID-19 was sourced from the United States, Italy and Spain.

As originally analysed: Estimation of nucleated cell counts was performed using reference gene primer amplification. TCRdb keeps only in-frame clones here, not all; method: immunoSEQ multiplex PCR. V and J calls and clone size are those listed in that table; D and trimming were worked out from the DNA. The sample lists fewer than 400,000 clones, 85% to 90% occurring once. The TCR comes from a human donor in a cohort sampled during active COVID-19. The sequenced sample consisted of peripheral blood. V gene TRBV11-3 combines with J gene TRBJ2-1, with D maybe TRBD1 (6 bases). CDR3 DNA sequence: TGTGCCAGCAGCTTAGATGGGGCAGGGGATGAGCAGTTCTTC. It yields the protein CASSLDGAGDEQFF.